This T cell receptor (beta chain) was observed in a study of blood T cell repertoires in COVID-19. In the authors' workflow: From reference gene primer amplification, estimates of nucleated cell counts were derived. This table comes from immunoSEQ multiplex PCR, and its TCRdb copy is limited to in-frame clones, with some not included. The DNA gave D and trimming, while V, J and clone size come from that table. The sample consists of nearly 90,000 clones, about two thirds of them appearing once. Trimming removed 4 bases from V and 3 bases from J, with 16 bases in between. Germline CDR1 SGDLS, CDR2 YYNGEE. CDR3 length equals 15 residues. Only one count was recorded for this clone.

The chain carries TRBV9 and TRBJ1-1; D might be TRBD1 (5 bases). The sequencing sample was made of peripheral blood. The sequence was obtained from a woman at least 80 years old with acute or convalescent COVID-19. DNA of the CDR3: TGTGCCAGCAGCCCCCGGGGGGGAGATGACACTGAAGCTTTCTTT. Translation: CASSPRGGDDTEAFF.